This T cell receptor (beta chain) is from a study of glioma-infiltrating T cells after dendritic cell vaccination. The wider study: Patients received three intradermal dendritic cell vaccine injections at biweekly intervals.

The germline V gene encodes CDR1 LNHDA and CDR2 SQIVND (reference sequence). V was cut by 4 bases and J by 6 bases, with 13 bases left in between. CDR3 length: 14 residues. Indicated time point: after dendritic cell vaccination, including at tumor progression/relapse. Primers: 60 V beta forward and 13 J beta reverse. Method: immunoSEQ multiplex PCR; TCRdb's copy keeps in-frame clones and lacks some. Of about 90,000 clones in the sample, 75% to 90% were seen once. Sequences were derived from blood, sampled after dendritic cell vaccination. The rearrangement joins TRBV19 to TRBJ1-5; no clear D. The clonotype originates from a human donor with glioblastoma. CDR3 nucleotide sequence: TGTGCCAGTAGTACCATCTCGCGGATTCAGCCCCAGCATTTT. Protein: CASSTISRIQPQHF. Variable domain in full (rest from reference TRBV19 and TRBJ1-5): DGGITQSPKYLFRKEGQNVTLSCEQNLNHDAMYWYRQDPGQGLRLIYYSQIVNDFQKGDIAEGYSVSREKKESFPLTVTSAQKNPTAFYLCASSTISRIQPQHFGDGTRLSIL.